Listed here are 21 T cell receptor beta chains from one sample, sequenced in a study of shared clonotypes between healthy human individuals (dated by TCRdb to between 2020 and 2021). For the CD8 naive samples, CD45RO-negative cells were positively selected for CCR7, yielding a CD45RA+CCR7+ population from which TemRA cells were excluded. Libraries came from the immunoSEQ multiplex PCR assay. Drawn from immuneACCESS, this table holds only the in-frame rearrangements with V and J called that TCRdb kept. Clones are partly lost; checked studies trace under half to an unresolved V gene and leave the rest unexplained. The sample table contains about 1.9 million clones; only one count was recorded for over 85% of them. The ten largest account for 1.5% to 2% of the sample. Input material: naive CD8+ T cells from PBMCs. This specimen's cell subset or site label, per the study, means: CD45RA+CCR7+. These receptors were taken from a man aged 18 to 29 in good health. Some clones in this sample may be carry-over from other donors' samples.

The chain has TRBV4-2 and TRBJ2-7, with D unresolved. Trimming stripped 0 bases from V and 2 bases from J, with 11 bases between. From germline, CDR1 is LGHNA and CDR2 YNFKEQ. The CDR3 contains 15 residues. The chain's CDR3 is CASSQDLSVAYEQYF. The CDR3 region has the DNA TGTGCCAGCAGCCAAGATTTATCTGTAGCCTACGAGCAGTACTTC.

On this clone: Within the sample, other DNA sequences also encode this same CDR3. The CDR3 loop is CASSPLPGQGTYEQYF. The CDR3 bases are TGTGCCAGCAGTCCACTCCCGGGACAGGGGACCTACGAGCAGTACTTC. The rearrangement uses TRBV27 and TRBJ2-7, with 10 bases matching TRBD1. CDR1 and CDR2 (germline): MNHEY, SMNVEV (reference sequence). The ends lost 5 bases at V and 2 bases at J; junction bases unmatched: 9. This CDR3 spans 16 amino acids.

The V call is TRBV4-3, the J call TRBJ2-7, with 9 bases lining up with TRBD2. CDR1 is LGHNA and CDR2 is YSLEER in the germline V gene. Unmatched junction bases numbered 9, after V lost 4 bases and J lost 2 bases. The CDR3 consists of 16 residues. As DNA, the CDR3 is TGCGCCAGCAGCCTGCGATATGGCGGGAGGGCCTACGAGCAGTACTTC. This sequence encodes CASSLRYGGRAYEQYF.

This clone was observed once. In the same sample, other DNA sequences code for this CDR3. The rearrangement joins TRBV7-9 to TRBJ2-7; weak D call: TRBD1 (5 bases). The V and J ends lost 5 bases and 4 bases respectively, with 12 bases between them. Per germline, CDR1 SEHNR and CDR2 FQNEAQ (reference sequence). The CDR3 runs 13 residues. The CDR3 nucleotides are TGTGCCAGCAGCCCAACAGGTTTGTACGAGCAGTACTTC. It specifies CASSPTGLYEQYF.

This clone was seen once. This chain joins TRBV2 and TRBJ2-1; 10 nucleotides line up with TRBD2. V gave up 8 bases and J gave up 7 bases; unmatched junction bases: 17. Germline CDR1 and CDR2: SNHLY and FYNNEI. The CDR3 totals 17 residues. The CDR3 coding sequence is TGTGCCAGCTCCCTGGGGGTAGCGGGAGGCTTATGGAATGAGCAGTTCTTC. Its translation: CASSLGVAGGLWNEQFF.

CDR3 in DNA: TGTGCCAGCAGCATGGGACGGGACCCCTCCTACAATGAGCAGTTCTTC. Translated: CASSMGRDPSYNEQFF. The V call is TRBV7-6, the J call TRBJ2-1, with D perhaps TRBD1 or TRBD2 (5 bases each). Germline V lookup: CDR1 SGHVS, CDR2 FNYEAQ. Trimming cost V 5 bases and J 0 bases, with 14 bases left between them. CDR3 length equals 16 residues.

V usage is TRBV7-9 and J usage is TRBJ2-6; TRBD1 is a possible D gene (6 bases). From germline, CDR1 is SEHNR and CDR2 FQNEAQ (reference sequence). CDR3 length: 19 residues. V was shortened by 5 bases and J by 4 bases, with 24 bases between the two germline ends. In nucleotides, the CDR3 is TGTGCCAGCAGCCATACGGACCACAGGGAAGGTAGCGGGGCCAACGTCCTGACTTTC. This codes for CASSHTDHREGSGANVLTF.

This rearrangement joins TRBV6-1 to TRBJ2-7; D gene uncertain. The V gene's germline CDR1 is MNHNS and CDR2 SASEGT. Deletions cut 6 bases from V and 0 bases from J, with 12 bases between. CDR3 length: 14 residues. The CDR3 DNA reads as TGTGCCAGCAGACCGACACTCAGCTCCTACGAGCAGTACTTC. Its protein product is CASRPTLSSYEQYF.

Of note for this clone: Other nucleotide sequences in the sample specify the same CDR3. The chain has TRBV9 and TRBJ1-1, with 9 bases lining up with TRBD1. The CDR3 is 12 amino acids. Germline V CDR1 and CDR2: SGDLS, YYNGEE. J lost 7 bases, V lost 2 bases, and 0 bases had no gene match. CDR3 bases: TGTGCCAGCAGCGTGACAGGGGGTGAAGCTTTCTTT. Its translation: CASSVTGGEAFF.

The gene calls are TRBV18 and TRBJ1-1, with a possible D match to TRBD1 (5 bases). Per germline, CDR1 KGHSH and CDR2 LQKENI. This CDR3 region has 13 residues. V lost 2 bases to trimming and J lost 11 bases, with 15 bases between them. The DNA for the CDR3 is TGTGCCAGCTCACCAGCCGGGGCCCCCGGGGCTTTCTTT. Its translation: CASSPAGAPGAFF.

The chain combines TRBV7-3 with TRBJ1-3; D unclear. The CDR3 is made up of 14 amino acids. Deletions cut 3 bases from V and 1 base from J, with 7 bases between. CDR1 is SGHTA, CDR2 FQGTGA, per germline. The CDR3 region has the DNA TGTGCCAGCAGCTTCACGGGTTCTGGAAACACCATATATTTT. Translation gives CASSFTGSGNTIYF. The full variable domain, in which reference TRBV7-3 and TRBJ1-3 provide the parts outside the CDR3, is GAGVSQTPSNKVTEKGKYVELRCDPISGHTALYWYRQSLGQGPEFLIYFQGTGAADDSGLPNDRFFAVRPEGSVSTLKIQRTERGDSAVYLCASSFTGSGNTIYFGEGSWLTVV.

The genes are TRBV4-1 and TRBJ2-7; 7 positions agree with TRBD1. With V trimmed by 3 bases and J by 4 bases, 6 bases remained unmatched. CDR3 size: 14 residues. Per the germline V gene, CDR1 is MGHRA and CDR2 is YSYEKL. DNA of the CDR3: TGCGCCAGCAGCCAGACAGGGTTAGTGTACGAGCAGTACTTC. Protein product: CASSQTGLVYEQYF.

The chain is built from TRBV6-1 and TRBJ1-2, with TRBD1 identical over 11 bases. CDR1 and CDR2 (germline): MNHNS, SASEGT. V lost 3 bases and J lost 8; bases outside the gene matches: 17. The CDR3 consists of 18 residues. The CDR3 reads CASSDFGQGASIYYGYTF. Here the CDR3 DNA reads TGTGCCAGCAGTGACTTCGGACAGGGGGCTTCTATCTATTACGGCTACACCTTC.

V and J are TRBV19 and TRBJ2-7; D unclear. V gave up 9 bases and J gave up 0 bases, with 9 bases separating them. This CDR3 region has 12 residues. Germline V gene lookup returns CDR1 LNHDA and CDR2 SQIVND (reference sequence). The CDR3 bases are TGTGCCAGCAGATCGGGCTCCTACGAGCAGTACTTC. Amino acid sequence: CASRSGSYEQYF. The entire variable domain, with the rest obtained from reference TRBV19 and TRBJ2-7, is as follows: DGGITQSPKYLFRKEGQNVTLSCEQNLNHDAMYWYRQDPGQGLRLIYYSQIVNDFQKGDIAEGYSVSREKKESFPLTVTSAQKNPTAFYLCASRSGSYEQYFGPGTRLTVT.

Comments on this clone: The sample contains more than one DNA sequence encoding this CDR3. This chain connects TRBV19 to TRBJ1-1; 7 nucleotides align to TRBD1. The CDR3 runs 14 residues. V lost 3 bases, J lost 5 bases, and 6 bases stayed unmatched. In germline, CDR1 is LNHDA, CDR2 SQIVND (reference sequence). The CDR3 protein is CASSIGGGGTEAFF. CDR3 bases: TGTGCCAGTAGTATCGGAGGGGGCGGAACTGAAGCTTTCTTT.

The CDR3 loop reads CASSLSRSSSYEQYF. Written as DNA, the CDR3 is TGTGCCAGTAGTCTCTCCAGATCAAGCTCCTACGAGCAGTACTTC. This chain uses TRBV19 with TRBJ2-7, with no clear D. CDR3 length: 15 amino acids. From germline, CDR1 is LNHDA and CDR2 SQIVND (reference sequence). V gave up 5 bases and J gave up 0 bases, with 14 bases separating them.

The sample holds one count of this clone. The rearrangement links TRBV29-1 to TRBJ2-1, with 8 bases aligning to TRBD1. The V and J ends lost 3 bases and 6 bases, in that order; junction bases with no gene match: 7. Per the germline V gene, CDR1 is SQVTM and CDR2 is ANQGSEA. The CDR3 runs to 14 residues. CDR3 sequence (DNA): TGCAGCGTTGACCTAGGACAGGGAGTCAATGAGCAGTTCTTC. It specifies CSVDLGQGVNEQFF.

The chain recombines TRBV7-9 with TRBJ2-2, with unresolved D. The V and J ends lost 5 bases and 0 bases respectively, with 13 bases between them. CDR3 length: 16 residues. Germline CDR1 SEHNR, CDR2 FQNEAQ (reference sequence). For the CDR3, the DNA is TGTGCCAGCAGCCCCCCGCAGAAACCGAACACCGGGGAGCTGTTTTTT. It codes for CASSPPQKPNTGELFF. The whole variable domain, filled in from reference TRBV7-9 and TRBJ2-2, reads DTGVSQNPRHKITKRGQNVTFRCDPISEHNRLYWYRQTLGQGPEFLTYFQNEAQLEKSRLLSDRFSAERPKGSFSTLEIQRTEQGDSAMYLCASSPPQKPNTGELFFGEGSRLTVL.

The V and J genes are TRBV7-9 and TRBJ2-7; TRBD1 matches at 9 bases. CDR1 SEHNR and CDR2 FQNEAQ come from the germline V gene (reference sequence). The CDR3 consists of 15 residues. After removal of 6 bases from V and 5 bases from J, the junction contained 11 bases not matched to a gene. The CDR3 DNA reads TGTGCCAGCAGTTCCCGGTGGGACAGGGTGAACGAGCAGTACTTC. Amino acids: CASSSRWDRVNEQYF.

This rearrangement joins TRBV18 to TRBJ2-2, with D possibly TRBD1 on 6 matching bases. Per germline, CDR1 KGHSH and CDR2 LQKENI. With 2 bases removed from V and 6 bases from J, the gap between germline ends came to 10 bases. CDR3 length: 14 amino acids. Written as DNA, the CDR3 is TGTGCCAGCTCACCAACAGGGTACGCCGGGGAGCTGTTTTTT. Protein product: CASSPTGYAGELFF.

Turning to this clone: The sample has other DNA sequences that encode this CDR3 too. The chain couples TRBV9 to TRBJ2-7, with D maybe TRBD2 (6 bases). Trimming took 3 bases from V and 3 from J, leaving 10 bases between them. The CDR3 contains 13 residues. Germline CDR1 reads SGDLS; CDR2 reads YYNGEE. Written as DNA, the CDR3 is TGTGCCAGCAGCGGGCGGGACGGCTACGAGCAGTACTTC. Translation gives CASSGRDGYEQYF. Full variable domain (remainder filled in from reference TRBV9 and TRBJ2-7): DSGVTQTPKHLITATGQRVTLRCSPRSGDLSVYWYQQSLDQGLQFLIQYYNGEERAKGNILERFSAQQFPDLHSELNLSSLELGDSALYFCASSGRDGYEQYFGPGTRLTVT.